This TCR beta chain was identified in a study of T cells expressing NK-cell markers. Study summary: Out of eight donors sequenced, seven tested HCMV-seropositive and the remaining one seronegative.

UMIs accompanied the 5'RACE template switching by which TCR beta cDNA was made. From the 5' RACE reads, TCRdb lists one entry per CDR3 protein and no DNA. The sample shows a few hundred thousand distinct CDR3 sequences, and approximately 1.4% sits with its ten largest clones. Study observations and caveats: Similarly, these clonotypes led the CD3+CD56-NKG2C+ fraction as well in a few donors.

CDR3 length equals 14 residues. About this clonotype itself: Its antigen is unidentified.

The receptor was isolated from a woman between 50 and 59 years old in good health. V is TRBV12-3 or TRBV12-4 and J is TRBJ2-5; the D gene TCRdb calls, TRBD1, cannot be checked with no DNA. Sequenced input: blood T cells: a sorted CD56 or NKG2C T cell subset, CD4+ or CD8+ T cells, or bulk PBMC T cells (not recorded which). CDR3: CASSRQGIQETQYF.